This T cell receptor (beta chain) was retrieved from a study of blood T cell repertoires in COVID-19. On the study more broadly: Both acute and convalescent COVID-19 samples were obtained from the United States, Italy and Spain. T cells, B-cell-depleted T cells, or PBMCs provided the cDNA or gDNA that served as material.

Authors' data handling: By means of reference gene primer amplification, nucleated cell counts were estimated. The assay was immunoSEQ multiplex PCR, and TCRdb's table has in-frame clones only and misses some. The DNA was the basis for D and trimming; V, J and clone size are from that table. The sample consists of about 220,000 clones, roughly 84% of them appearing once. Between the trimmed V and J ends, which lost 5 bases and 5 bases, there was a span of 18 bases. CDR3 length: 15 residues. Germline V gives CDR1 LNHDA, CDR2 SQIVND (reference sequence). This clone was counted once. The TCR originated in an elderly woman with acute or convalescent COVID-19. The chain is built from TRBV19 and TRBJ1-1, with a tentative D call TRBD1 (6 bases). Sequenced material: peripheral blood. The CDR3 DNA reads as TGTGCCAGTAGTCCCTCGCCAGGGGTGGTGACTGAAGCTTTCTTT. This encodes CASSPSPGVVTEAFF.